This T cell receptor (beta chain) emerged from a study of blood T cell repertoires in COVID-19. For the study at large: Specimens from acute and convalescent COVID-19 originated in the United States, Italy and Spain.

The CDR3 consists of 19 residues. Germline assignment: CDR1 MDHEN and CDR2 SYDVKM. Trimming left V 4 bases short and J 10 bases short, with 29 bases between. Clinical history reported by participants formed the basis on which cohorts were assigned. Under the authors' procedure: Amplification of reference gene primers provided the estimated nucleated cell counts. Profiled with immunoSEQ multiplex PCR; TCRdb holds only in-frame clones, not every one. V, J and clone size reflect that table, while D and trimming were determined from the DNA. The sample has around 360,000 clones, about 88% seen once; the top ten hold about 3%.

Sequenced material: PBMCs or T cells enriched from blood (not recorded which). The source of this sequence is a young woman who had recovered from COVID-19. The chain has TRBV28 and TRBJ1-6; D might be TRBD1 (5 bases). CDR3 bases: TGTGCCAGCAGTTCCCCGCGGGGGGACCTATCGCGTCCAGCCTCACCCCTCCACTTT. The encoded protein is CASSSPRGDLSRPASPLHF.